The T cell receptor beta chain under discussion was sequenced for a study of blood T cell repertoires in COVID-19. In the study overall: Samples came from the United States, Italy and Spain, spanning acute and convalescent COVID-19. PBMCs, B-cell-depleted T cells, or T cells were the source of the cDNA or gDNA that made up the material.

Assay: immunoSEQ multiplex PCR; the TCRdb copy retains only in-frame clones and omits some. The sample lists around 100,000 clones, roughly 80% occurring once. The sequence was obtained from a man between 65 and 85 years old with active or convalescent COVID-19. Specimen: peripheral blood.

CDR3 nucleotide sequence: TGCGCCAGCAGCTCAGGACAGCTGAACACTGAAGCTTTCTTT. Translated, it gives CASSSGQLNTEAFF. The chain recombines TRBV5-1 with TRBJ1-1; D is possibly TRBD1 (6 bases). Trimming pared 3 bases from V and 0 bases from J, leaving 9 bases between. Germline CDR1 SGHRS, CDR2 YFSETQ. The CDR3 loop spans 14 amino acids.